This is a list of T cell receptor beta chains from one sample in a study of blood T cell repertoires in COVID-19. TCRdb keeps only in-frame clones here, not all; method: immunoSEQ multiplex PCR. The table lists about 120,000 clones, around 87% of them singletons. The source material was peripheral blood. These receptor sequences come from a woman in her sixties or seventies with COVID-19, enrolled during active disease. The conserved cysteine and the conserved F or W are not part of the CDR3 here. Only some rows state a clone size, as once, few, many or a class for expanded clones.

>TRBV4-2|once|TRBJ1-2
ASSQDPGSNYGYT
>TRBV2|-|TRBJ1-5
ASAGFNQPQH
>TRBV29-1|-|TRBJ1-6
SVGEGRDSPLH
>TRBV4-2|few|TRBJ2-5
ASSPRASGGYQETQY
>TRBV9|-|TRBJ1-4
ASSPGTTNEKLF
>TRBV19|-|TRBJ2-1
ASSDHSGGDNEQF
>TRBV5-4|-|TRBJ1-3
ASSRDRVPGNTIY
>TRBV11-2|-|TRBJ2-3
ASSPISGGRTDTQY
>TRBV6-5|-|TRBJ1-1
ASSPGAMNTEAF
>TRBV6-5|-|TRBJ1-2
ASSYLDSANYGYT
>TRBV5-5|few|TRBJ1-5
ASSPDGWENQPQH
>TRBV14|-|TRBJ2-7
ASSVSRGPSYEQY
>TRBV27|-|TRBJ1-4
ASSAPQGKVGEKLF
>TRBV7-3|-|TRBJ2-3
ASSLTDPSNTQY
>TRBV4-1|-|TRBJ2-7
ASSQDEGVEQY
>TRBV18|-|TRBJ1-2
ASSSNGQANYGYT
>TRBV13|-|TRBJ2-5
ASSLGQGADETQY
>TRBV19|-|TRBJ2-4
ASSPKERGWAKNIQY
>TRBV6-5|-|TRBJ1-6
ASSTGSGYSPLH
>TRBV7-9|-|TRBJ1-2
ASSLVGQGVGYT
>TRBV9|-|TRBJ2-2
ASSGRTGGTGELF
>TRBV21-1|once|TRBJ1-3
ASSKGGGASSGNTIY
>TRBV4-3|-|TRBJ2-2
ASSQPSGRSDTGELF
>TRBV11-3|-|TRBJ2-3
ASSLSGLTDTQY
>TRBV6-2/TRBV6-3|-|TRBJ1-6
ASSYSGTGSSPLH
>TRBV4-2|-|TRBJ1-5
ASSPEGQGSQPQH
>TRBV6-6|few|TRBJ1-2
ASSYGDTYGYT
>TRBV5-1|-|TRBJ2-3
ASAPMGLAGDTQY
>TRBV6-6|few|TRBJ1-2
ASTTGNYGYT
>TRBV3-1/TRBV3-2|-|TRBJ1-1
ASSQVDRVDTEAF
>TRBV19|few|TRBJ2-7
ASSQMNRGPNEQY
>TRBV5-1|-|TRBJ2-3
ASSAGTVASSTDTQY
>TRBV29-1|-|TRBJ1-2
SVRDRGGYYGYT
>TRBV13|-|TRBJ2-4
ASSLGGIENIQY
>TRBV7-9|-|TRBJ2-5
ASSYPSGAGRETQY
>TRBV5-4|-|TRBJ1-5
ASSLDQGVAQPQH
>TRBV4-1|-|TRBJ1-2
ASSQPRRQGHGYT
>TRBV7-9|few|TRBJ1-5
ASSLVGTGYSNQPQH
>TRBV5-1|-|TRBJ1-1
ASSTAGENTEAF
>TRBV29-1|-|TRBJ1-1
SATRTVMNTEAF
>TRBV9|-|TRBJ1-2
ASSVWDRGVPNYGYT
>TRBV7-9|-|TRBJ2-7
ASRGSLRPYEQY
>TRBV14|-|TRBJ2-5
ASSPLAARGTQY
>TRBV3-1/TRBV3-2|-|TRBJ1-6
ASSQAGTRSSYNSPLH
>TRBV5-6|few|TRBJ1-2
ASSYNRGGYT
>TRBV4-3|-|TRBJ2-4
ASSQETAGGIQY
>TRBV29-1|once|TRBJ1-2
SAQTGNGYT
>TRBV6-2/TRBV6-3|-|TRBJ1-1
ASSRSRTEAF
>TRBV5-1|-|TRBJ1-2
ASSSGQGVGYT
>TRBV7-6|-|TRBJ2-1
ASSLPAGGQF
>TRBV11-3|-|TRBJ2-5
ASSLGGNPQETQY
>TRBV27|once|TRBJ2-2
ASSWGQNTGELF
>TRBV5-1|-|TRBJ2-3
ASSSLAEFTDTQY
>TRBV19|-|TRBJ1-5
ASTGLNQPQH
>TRBV7-2|-|TRBJ2-4
ASSLDGGKNIQY
>TRBV29-1|-|TRBJ2-2
SVEGRTGELF
>TRBV5-8|few|TRBJ1-2
ASSFRPTDGYT
>TRBV3-1/TRBV3-2|-|TRBJ1-6
ASSQEAPPSGSPLH